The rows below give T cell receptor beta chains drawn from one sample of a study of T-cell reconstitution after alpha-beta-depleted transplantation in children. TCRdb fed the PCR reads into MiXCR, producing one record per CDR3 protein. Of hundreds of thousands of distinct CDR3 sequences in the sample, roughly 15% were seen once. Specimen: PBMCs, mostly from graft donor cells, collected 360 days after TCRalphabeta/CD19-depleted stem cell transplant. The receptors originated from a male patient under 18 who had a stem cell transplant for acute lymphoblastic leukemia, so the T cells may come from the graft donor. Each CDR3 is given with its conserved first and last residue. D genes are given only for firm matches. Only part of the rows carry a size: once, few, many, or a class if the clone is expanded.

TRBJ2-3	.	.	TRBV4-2	CASSQAVLRDTQYF	TGTGCCAGCAGCCAAGCCGTCTTGCGAGATACGCAGTATTTT
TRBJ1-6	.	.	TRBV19	CASSITRQNNSPLHF	TGTGCCAGTAGTATAACACGCCAGAATAATTCACCCCTCCACTTT
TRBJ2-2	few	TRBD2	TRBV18	CASSPPTSRDTGELFF	TGTGCCAGCTCACCACCGACTAGCCGTGACACCGGGGAGCTGTTTTTT
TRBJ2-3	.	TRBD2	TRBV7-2	CASSWSGRADTQYF	TGTGCCAGCAGCTGGAGCGGGAGGGCCGATACGCAGTATTTT
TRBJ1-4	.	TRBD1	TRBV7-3	CASSFFRRQGELFF	TGTGCCAGCAGCTTTTTCCGCCGACAGGGTGAGCTGTTTTTT
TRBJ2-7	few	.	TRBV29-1	CSVEGWTGNVRSSYEQYF	TGCAGCGTTGAAGGCTGGACGGGAAACGTACGGAGCTCCTACGAGCAGTACTTC
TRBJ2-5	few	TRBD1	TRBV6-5	CASSLTGTGGKETQYF	TGTGCCAGCAGTTTAACCGGGACAGGGGGCAAAGAGACCCAGTACTTC
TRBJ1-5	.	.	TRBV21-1	CASSLWTGGPRYQPQHF	TGTGCCAGCAGCCTATGGACAGGGGGACCCCGCTATCAGCCCCAGCATTTT
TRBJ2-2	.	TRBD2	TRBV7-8	CASSLRLAGPNTGELFF	TGTGCCAGCAGCCTAAGACTAGCGGGCCCGAACACCGGGGAGCTGTTTTTT
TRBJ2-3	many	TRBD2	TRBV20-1	CSASLTSGTDTQYF	TGCAGTGCTAGCCTGACTAGCGGGACAGATACGCAGTATTTT
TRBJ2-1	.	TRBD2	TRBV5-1	CASRGLAGGREQFF	TGCGCCAGCCGGGGACTAGCGGGAGGGCGGGAGCAGTTCTTC
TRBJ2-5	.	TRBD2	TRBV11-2	CASSFSVGRTSGRQETQYF	TGTGCCAGCAGCTTCTCCGTCGGGCGGACTAGCGGACGCCAAGAGACCCAGTACTTC
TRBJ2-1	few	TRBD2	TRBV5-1	CASSETSGNLYNEQFF	TGCGCCAGCAGCGAGACTAGCGGGAACCTCTACAATGAGCAGTTCTTC
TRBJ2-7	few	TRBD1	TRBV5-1	CASSKDRSLYEQYF	TGCGCCAGCAGCAAGGACAGGTCCCTCTACGAGCAGTACTTC
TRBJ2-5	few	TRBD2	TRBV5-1	CASSFHPTSGLQETQYF	TGCGCCAGCAGCTTTCACCCGACTAGCGGGCTACAAGAGACCCAGTACTTC
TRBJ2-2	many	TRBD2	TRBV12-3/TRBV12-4	CASRPSGARNTGELFF	TGTGCCAGCAGACCCAGCGGGGCTAGGAACACCGGGGAGCTGTTTTTT
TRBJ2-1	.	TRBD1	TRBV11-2	CASSYGDRGRNEQFF	TGTGCCAGCAGCTATGGGGACAGGGGTCGCAATGAGCAGTTCTTC
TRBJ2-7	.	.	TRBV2	CASSAKGVGAYEQYF	TGTGCCAGCAGTGCAAAAGGAGTGGGGGCCTACGAGCAGTACTTC
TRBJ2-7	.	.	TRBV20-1	CSAWVSNEQYF	TGCAGTGCTTGGGTTTCAAACGAGCAGTACTTC
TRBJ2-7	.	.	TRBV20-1	CSARELNPGLLPIYEQYF	TGCAGTGCTAGAGAGTTAAATCCGGGACTCCTACCGATCTACGAGCAGTACTTC
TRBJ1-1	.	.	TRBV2	CASSAPIAFF	TGTGCCAGCAGTGCCCCTATAGCTTTCTTT
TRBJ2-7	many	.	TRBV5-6	CASSIGQPGSYEQYF	TGTGCCAGCAGTATTGGACAGCCAGGGTCCTACGAGCAGTACTTC
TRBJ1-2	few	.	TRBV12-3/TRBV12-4	CASSPQPVVDYGYTF	TGTGCCAGCAGCCCCCAACCGGTGGTCGACTATGGCTACACCTTC
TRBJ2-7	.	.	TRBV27	CASTLTGSYEQYF	TGTGCCAGCACACTTACAGGCTCCTACGAGCAGTACTTC
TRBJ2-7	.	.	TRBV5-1	CASSLVRDPLSYEQYF	TGCGCCAGCAGCTTGGTGAGGGATCCCCTATCCTACGAGCAGTACTTC
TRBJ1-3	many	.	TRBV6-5	CASSYTVSGNTIYF	TGTGCCAGCAGTTACACAGTCTCTGGAAACACCATATATTTT
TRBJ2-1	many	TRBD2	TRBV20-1	CSVSGRSYNEQFF	TGCAGTGTAAGCGGGAGGTCCTACAATGAGCAGTTCTTC
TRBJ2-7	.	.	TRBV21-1	CASSKVPSYEQYF	TGTGCCAGCAGCAAAGTCCCCTCCTACGAGCAGTACTTC
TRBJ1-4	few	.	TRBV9	CASSETGLNEKLFF	TGTGCCAGCAGCGAGACAGGTCTAAATGAAAAACTGTTTTTT
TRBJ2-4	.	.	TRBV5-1	CASSSGLKLAKNIQYF	TGCGCCAGCAGCTCCGGACTGAAACTAGCCAAAAACATTCAGTACTTC
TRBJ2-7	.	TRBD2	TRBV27	CASRLLAPHYEQYF	TGTGCCAGCAGATTACTAGCGCCACATTACGAGCAGTACTTC
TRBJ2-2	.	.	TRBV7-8	CASSFTVRLPLGELFF	TGTGCCAGCAGCTTTACAGTCCGGCTACCGCTGGGGGAGCTGTTTTTT
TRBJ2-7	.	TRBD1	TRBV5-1	CASSLSGQGSYEQYF	TGCGCCAGCAGCTTATCGGGACAGGGGTCCTACGAGCAGTACTTC
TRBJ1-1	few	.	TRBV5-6	CASSLGQAMNTEAFF	TGTGCCAGCAGCTTGGGACAGGCAATGAACACTGAAGCTTTCTTT
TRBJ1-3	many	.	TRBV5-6	CASSPRVSGNTIYF	TGTGCCAGCAGCCCGCGTGTTTCTGGAAACACCATATATTTT
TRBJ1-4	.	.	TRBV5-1	CASSPEGSTNEKLFF	TGCGCCAGCAGCCCGGAGGGATCAACTAATGAAAAACTGTTTTTT
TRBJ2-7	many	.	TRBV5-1	CASSLYSYEQYF	TGTGCCAGCAGCTTGTACTCCTACGAGCAGTACTTC
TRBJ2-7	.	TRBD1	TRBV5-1	CASSSRRQGAYEQYF	TGCGCCAGCAGCTCCAGAAGACAGGGGGCCTACGAGCAGTACTTC
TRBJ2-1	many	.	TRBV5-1	CASSSRGVRDEQFF	TGCGCCAGCAGCAGTCGGGGAGTGAGGGATGAGCAGTTCTTC
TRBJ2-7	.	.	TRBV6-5	CATKDLSYEQYF	TGTGCCACCAAGGACCTCTCCTACGAGCAGTACTTC
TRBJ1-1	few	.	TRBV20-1	CSARSPATARTEAFF	TGCAGTGCTAGGTCGCCAGCCACCGCGCGCACTGAAGCTTTCTTT
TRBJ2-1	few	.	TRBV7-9	CASSSTRPWGF	TGTGCCAGCAGCTCCACCCGGCCCTGGGGGTTC
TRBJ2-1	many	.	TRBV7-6	CASSLGGRHSYNEQFF	TGTGCCAGCAGCTTAGGAGGGCGCCACTCCTACAATGAGCAGTTCTTC
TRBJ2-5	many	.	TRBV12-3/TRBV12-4	CASILKETQYF	TGTGCCAGCATTCTTAAAGAGACCCAGTACTTC
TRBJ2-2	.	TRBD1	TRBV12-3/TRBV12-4	CASSIIGQGSTGELFF	TGTGCCAGCAGTATTATAGGACAGGGATCCACCGGGGAGCTGTTTTTT
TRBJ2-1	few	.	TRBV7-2	CASSLNFGTATYNEQFF	TGTGCCAGCAGCTTAAACTTTGGGACCGCTACCTACAATGAGCAGTTCTTC
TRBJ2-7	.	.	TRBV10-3	CAISWASSYEQYF	TGTGCCATCAGTTGGGCGAGCTCCTACGAGCAGTACTTC
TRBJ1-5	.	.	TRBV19	CASSIEPGGQPQHF	TGTGCCAGTAGTATAGAACCGGGCGGTCAGCCCCAGCATTTT
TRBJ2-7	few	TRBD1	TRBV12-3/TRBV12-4	CASSRDRGPAYEQYF	TGTGCCAGCAGCCGAGACAGGGGCCCTGCCTACGAGCAGTACTTC
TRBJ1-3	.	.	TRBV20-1	CSARDFNKASGNTIYF	TGCAGTGCTAGAGATTTTAACAAGGCCTCTGGAAACACCATATATTTT
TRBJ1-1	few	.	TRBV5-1	CASSFSTGGGTEAFF	TGCGCCAGCAGCTTTTCTACGGGCGGAGGGACTGAAGCTTTCTTT
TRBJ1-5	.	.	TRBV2	CASSLDSFVNQPQHF	TGTGCCAGCAGTCTAGACAGTTTTGTGAATCAGCCCCAGCATTTT
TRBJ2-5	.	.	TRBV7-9	CASSPILGGGPGETQYF	TGTGCCAGCAGCCCCATCCTAGGGGGAGGGCCGGGGGAGACCCAGTACTTC
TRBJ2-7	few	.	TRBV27	CASSLSWSNYEQYF	TGTGCCAGCAGTTTAAGTTGGAGTAATTACGAGCAGTACTTC
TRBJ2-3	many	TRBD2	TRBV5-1	CASSPGLVTDTQYF	TGCGCCAGCAGCCCGGGACTAGTCACAGATACGCAGTATTTT